Below, 25 T cell receptor beta chains from the same sample are listed, as sequenced in a study of blood T cell repertoires in COVID-19. Clones were sequenced by immunoSEQ multiplex PCR, and TCRdb holds only the in-frame ones, with some missing. The sample contains approximately 100,000 clones, around four fifths of which appear only once. What was sequenced was peripheral blood. These receptors all come from a human donor in a cohort sampled during active COVID-19.

This sequence joins TRBV27 and TRBJ2-7, with 11 bases identical to TRBD1. Trimming cost V 0 bases and J 5 bases; bases outside gene matches: 6. This CDR3 is 16 amino acids long. Germline V lookup: CDR1 MNHEY, CDR2 SMNVEV (reference sequence). The CDR3 DNA is TGTGCCAGCAGTTTATCGGGTGGGACAGGGGGTCACGAGCAGTACTTC. It specifies CASSLSGGTGGHEQYF.

J is TRBJ2-2 and V is TRBV7-2; 12 bases agree with TRBD2. Germline V gene sequence: CDR1 SGHTA, CDR2 FQGNSA. The V gene end was trimmed by 5 bases and the J gene end by 5 bases; junction bases not matched to a gene: 9. The CDR3 extends over 17 amino acids. The CDR3 sequence: CASSRRLAGAETGELFF. CDR3 nucleotides: TGTGCCAGCAGCCGTCGACTAGCGGGGGCTGAGACCGGGGAGCTGTTTTTT.

This sequence joins TRBV18 and TRBJ1-5; maybe TRBD1 (5 bases). The germline V and J ends were trimmed by 1 base and 7 bases, with 11 bases remaining between them. Germline V CDR1 and CDR2: KGHSH, LQKENI. The CDR3 totals 14 residues. The CDR3 coding sequence is TGTGCCAGCTCACCACAGGACATCTTACAGCCCCAGCATTTT. It yields the protein CASSPQDILQPQHF.

The chain combines TRBV4-2 with TRBJ2-5, with D possibly matching TRBD2 (5 bases). Trimming removed 2 bases at V and 8 bases at J, with 12 bases between. CDR1 and CDR2 from the germline V gene are LGHNA and YNFKEQ. The CDR3 consists of 13 residues. This CDR3 is CASSQKDRETQYF. CDR3 DNA sequence: TGTGCCAGCAGCCAAAAGGACCGGGAAACCCAGTACTTC.

The gene calls are TRBV2 and TRBJ1-1; the match to TRBD1 covers 10 bases. Unmatched junction bases numbered 5, after V lost 5 bases and J lost 5 bases. Germline CDR1 is SNHLY and CDR2 is FYNNEI. This CDR3 spans 14 amino acids. DNA for the CDR3: TGTGCCAGCAGTCAGGGACAGGGGCGGACTGAAGCTTTCTTT. It encodes CASSQGQGRTEAFF.

The V and J genes are TRBV10-2 and TRBJ2-7, with 7 bases lining up with TRBD2. Germline assignment: CDR1 WSHSY and CDR2 SAAADI. Trimming removed 8 bases from V and 4 bases from J; junction bases left unmatched: 5. CDR3 length equals 12 residues. The CDR3 DNA sequence: TGCGCCAGCGGGACGGGGGGTTACGAGCAGTACTTC. Protein product: CASGTGGYEQYF.

The chain recombines TRBV6-5 with TRBJ2-1; D not certain. The V end was cut by 5 bases, the J end by 8 bases, with 7 bases between. Germline V gene lookup returns CDR1 MNHEY and CDR2 SVGAGI. This CDR3 is 11 amino acids long. The CDR3 reads CASSLVHEQFF. CDR3 nucleotides: TGTGCCAGCAGTCTCGTCCATGAGCAGTTCTTC.

This clone was counted between two and nine times. CDR3 DNA: TGCGCCAGCAGCTGGGGACTAGCGGCTTCCTACAATGAGCAGTTCTTC. Its protein product is CASSWGLAASYNEQFF. The chain links TRBV5-1 to TRBJ2-1, with TRBD2 identical over 11 bases. V lost 3 bases to trimming and J lost 1 base; unmatched junction nucleotides: 3. The CDR3 sequence is 16 residues long. Germline loops: CDR1 SGHRS, CDR2 YFSETQ.

The chain recombines TRBV24-1 with TRBJ2-3; TRBD2 might be the D (5 bases). Trimming removed 5 bases at V and 2 bases at J, with 13 bases between. This CDR3 contains 15 residues. CDR1 is KGHDR and CDR2 is SFDVKD in the germline V gene. The chain's CDR3 is CATSVGGYNTDTQYF. CDR3 nucleotide sequence: TGTGCCACCAGTGTTGGCGGGTATAACACAGATACGCAGTATTTT.

This sequence joins TRBV5-4 and TRBJ1-4; 8 nucleotides agree with TRBD1. CDR1 is SGHNT and CDR2 is YYREEE in the germline V gene (reference sequence). The J segment lost 7 bases and the V segment lost 0 bases, leaving 2 bases of the junction unmatched. CDR3 size: 14 residues. CDR3 coding DNA: TGTGCCAGCAGCTTGGACAGGGGGACTGAAAAACTGTTTTTT. Its protein product is CASSLDRGTEKLFF.

V is TRBV5-5 and J is TRBJ1-1, with a tentative D call TRBD1 (6 bases). V lost 3 bases and J 0 bases, leaving 12 bases between the germline ends. The germline V gene encodes CDR1 SGHKS and CDR2 YYEKEE (reference sequence). The CDR3 totals 15 residues. In DNA, the CDR3 is TGTGCCAGCAGCTCCCGTGGACAGTTGAACACTGAAGCTTTCTTT. Translating gives CASSSRGQLNTEAFF.

DNA of the CDR3: TGTGCCAGCACCGCACAAAGGACTAGGGGCGATTATGGCTACACCTTC. Its translation is CASTAQRTRGDYGYTF. The J gene is TRBJ1-2, the V gene TRBV2, with D possibly matching TRBD1 (5 bases). This CDR3 spans 16 amino acids. CDR1 SNHLY and CDR2 FYNNEI come from the germline V gene. Trimming stripped 7 bases from V and 5 bases from J, with 23 bases between.

The chain carries TRBV19 and TRBJ2-1, with unresolved D. The V gene's germline CDR1 is LNHDA and CDR2 SQIVND (reference sequence). V lost 3 bases and J 2 bases, leaving 14 bases between the germline ends. This CDR3 has 16 residues. CDR3 protein: CASSIETVQAYNEQFF. CDR3 sequence (DNA): TGTGCCAGTAGTATCGAAACGGTTCAAGCCTACAATGAGCAGTTCTTC.

The sample holds one count of this clone. V is TRBV7-3 and J is TRBJ2-2; TRBD2 agrees at 8 bases. Trimming at V came to 8 bases and at J to 4 bases, leaving 6 bases not matched to a gene. The CDR3 loop spans 14 amino acids. Germline V gives CDR1 SGHTA, CDR2 FQGTGA. CDR3 in amino acids: CASRGTSVTGELFF. In DNA form, the CDR3 reads TGTGCCAGCCGAGGGACTAGTGTCACCGGGGAGCTGTTTTTT.

The chain couples TRBV2 to TRBJ1-5, with 7 bases matching TRBD1. The germline gives CDR1 SNHLY, CDR2 FYNNEI. The CDR3 spans 15 residues. J gave up 4 bases and V 0 bases, and 3 bases lay outside the gene matches. The CDR3 DNA follows: TGTGCCAGCAGTGAAGCAACAGGGGCGAATCAGCCCCAGCATTTT. It specifies CASSEATGANQPQHF.

The rearrangement joins TRBV12-3 or TRBV12-4 to TRBJ1-5, with D uncertain. Trimming stripped 6 bases from V and 9 bases from J, with 9 bases between. The CDR3 is 11 amino acids. The CDR3 sequence: CASSGSWPQHF. DNA for the CDR3: TGTGCCAGCAGCGGTAGTTGGCCCCAGCATTTT.

The V call is TRBV5-4, the J call TRBJ2-7, with 7 nucleotides matching TRBD2. J was trimmed by 3 bases and V by 4 bases; bases with no gene match: 7. Looked up from germline, CDR1 is SGHNT and CDR2 is YYREEE (reference sequence). The CDR3 spans 14 residues. The CDR3 sequence: CASSPEGGSYEQYF. CDR3 nucleotide sequence: TGTGCCAGCAGCCCAGAGGGAGGGAGCTACGAGCAGTACTTC.

This chain joins TRBV19 and TRBJ2-1; 7 bases agree with TRBD2. The CDR3 is 16 residues long. The V and J ends lost 3 bases and 0 bases, in that order; junction bases with no gene match: 5. CDR1 is LNHDA, CDR2 SQIVND, per germline (reference sequence). The chain's CDR3 is CASSIERGLSYNEQFF. The CDR3 region has the DNA TGTGCCAGTAGTATCGAGCGGGGCCTCTCCTACAATGAGCAGTTCTTC.

This clone occurred a few times. The rearrangement links TRBV25-1 to TRBJ1-6; D is unresolved. CDR3 length: 14 residues. The germline CDR1 and CDR2 sequences are MGHDK and SYGVNS. V dropped 4 bases and J dropped 15 bases, with 19 bases sitting between them. Here the CDR3 reads CASSAALAGRLLHF. The DNA for the CDR3 is TGTGCCAGCAGTGCCGCCTTGGCGGGTCGGCTCCTCCACTTT.

The CDR3 nucleotides read TGCAGTGCTAGTGGGACTAGCGGGGGGGGGACGGCCCAGTACTTC. Amino acid sequence: CSASGTSGGGTAQYF. The chain employs TRBV20-1 and TRBJ2-5, with TRBD2 matching over 16 bases. CDR1 and CDR2 from the germline V gene are DFQATT and SNEGSKA (reference sequence). The CDR3 extends over 15 amino acids. The V gene end was trimmed by 3 bases and the J gene end by 9 bases; junction bases not matched to a gene: 7.

The chain is built from TRBV19 and TRBJ2-1, with TRBD2 identical over 9 bases. From germline, CDR1 is LNHDA and CDR2 SQIVND (reference sequence). CDR3 length: 15 amino acids. The junction had 14 bases not matched to a gene; V was cut back by 5 bases and J by 12 bases. CDR3 nucleotides: TGTGCCAGTAGTCCTCCGGGACTAGCCCCCCGGGGGCAGTTCTTC. It translates to CASSPPGLAPRGQFF.

The chain joins TRBV6-5 to TRBJ2-2; D unclear. This CDR3 contains 11 residues. In germline, CDR1 is MNHEY, CDR2 SVGAGI. V was cut by 6 bases and J by 5 bases, with 4 bases left in between. CDR3 amino acids: CASSQTGELFF. The CDR3 region has the DNA TGTGCCAGCAGCCAAACCGGGGAGCTGTTTTTT.

This clone has just one count. V and J are TRBV11-3 and TRBJ2-5, with TRBD1 matching over 8 bases. Germline CDR1 reads SGHNT; CDR2 reads YENEEA. The ends lost 5 bases at V and 5 bases at J; junction bases unmatched: 7. This CDR3 spans 14 amino acids. The DNA of the CDR3 is TGTGCCAGCAGCGCGACAGGGGACGAGGAGACCCAGTACTTC. Translating it yields CASSATGDEETQYF.

The chain recombines TRBV4-1 with TRBJ1-2; D not resolved. This CDR3 comprises 11 residues. Looked up from germline, CDR1 is MGHRA and CDR2 is YSYEKL. V was clipped by 1 base and J by 10 bases, with 7 bases between them. The CDR3 DNA follows: TGCGCCAGCAGCCAAGGGGGAGACTACACCTTC. Encoded protein: CASSQGGDYTF.

CDR3 amino acids: CASSLEGTRNSYGYTF. CDR3 sequence (DNA): TGTGCCAGCAGCTTAGAAGGGACAAGAAACTCCTATGGCTACACCTTC. The chain recombines TRBV7-2 with TRBJ1-2; D is perhaps TRBD1 (6 bases). V was trimmed by 1 base and J by 4 bases, leaving 16 bases between them. The CDR3 covers 16 residues. Germline loops: CDR1 SGHTA, CDR2 FQGNSA.